This is a list of T cell receptor beta chains from one sample in a study of T cells in localized non-small cell lung cancer. Generated by immunoSEQ multiplex PCR, the TCRdb table keeps only in-frame clones and is missing some. Of about 18,000 clones in the sample, over 80% were seen once. Specimen: peripheral blood, collected before any cancer treatment. These receptors all stem from a female donor aged 60 or older with stage I lung adenocarcinoma. Both conserved end residues are part of each CDR3. D genes are given only for firm matches. Some rows mark clone size as missing; the rest say once, few, many or name a class of expanded clone.

CDR3 protein	CDR3 DNA	D gene	V gene	J gene	clone size
CASSLTEYAAGYTF	TGTGCCAGCTCACTGACAGAATATGCGGCTGGCTACACCTTC	.	TRBV18	TRBJ1-2	.
CASSQEGRVETQYF	TGCGCCAGCAGCCAAGAGGGCAGGGTGGAGACCCAGTACTTC	.	TRBV4-1	TRBJ2-5	.
CASSPGMGVDQPQHF	TGTGCCAGCAGCCCGGGGATGGGGGTGGATCAGCCCCAGCATTTT	.	TRBV7-2	TRBJ1-5	.
CASRATGGNQPQHF	TGTGCCAGCAGGGCAACAGGGGGCAATCAGCCCCAGCATTTT	TRBD1	TRBV27	TRBJ1-5	.
CASSDRTTNEKLFF	TGTGCCAGCAGTGATCGGACAACTAATGAAAAACTGTTTTTT	.	TRBV2	TRBJ1-4	.
CAWVPSYRNTGELFF	TGTGCCTGGGTACCATCTTATCGGAACACCGGGGAGCTGTTTTTT	.	TRBV30	TRBJ2-2	.
CASRQTGAQETQYF	TGTGCCAGCAGACAAACAGGGGCCCAAGAGACCCAGTACTTC	TRBD1	TRBV7-3	TRBJ2-5	.
CASSFGQGIFTDTQYF	TGCGCCAGCAGCTTTGGACAGGGGATTTTCACAGATACGCAGTATTTT	TRBD1	TRBV5-1	TRBJ2-3	.
CASSPGVATNEKLFF	TGCGCCAGCAGCCCCGGCGTGGCAACTAATGAAAAACTGTTTTTT	.	TRBV4-3	TRBJ1-4	.
CAWSIQGDTEAFF	TGTGCCTGGAGTATACAGGGTGACACTGAAGCTTTCTTT	.	TRBV30	TRBJ1-1	.
CASSLVGNTEAFF	TGTGCCAGCAGCTTAGTGGGGAACACTGAAGCTTTCTTT	.	TRBV7-2	TRBJ1-1	.
CASSSGGTSGGQETQYF	TGCGCCAGCAGCTCGGGAGGCACTAGCGGGGGTCAAGAGACCCAGTACTTC	TRBD2	TRBV5-1	TRBJ2-5	.
CASSLGQGGGIPSDEQFF	TGCGCCAGCAGCTTAGGGCAGGGAGGGGGGATCCCAAGCGATGAGCAGTTCTTC	.	TRBV5-1	TRBJ2-1	.
CASSNSNQPQHF	TGTGCCAGCAGCAATAGCAATCAGCCCCAGCATTTT	.	TRBV6-6	TRBJ1-5	few
CASSLDGGPGQPQHF	TGTGCCAGCAGCTTAGATGGAGGGCCGGGCCAGCCCCAGCATTTT	.	TRBV7-2	TRBJ1-5	.
CASSLEMRTGLDTEAFF	TGTGCCAGCAGCTTAGAAATGAGGACAGGTTTGGACACTGAAGCTTTCTTT	TRBD1	TRBV11-2	TRBJ1-1	.
CASSPFGQAAYEQYF	TGTGCCAGCTCCCCTTTTGGGCAAGCGGCCTACGAGCAGTACTTC	.	TRBV18	TRBJ2-7	.
CASSSRQSPEAFF	TGTGCCAGCAGCTCTCGACAGTCTCCTGAAGCTTTCTTT	.	TRBV11-3	TRBJ1-1	once
CASSGTGDGRWEQYF	TGTGCCAGCAGTGGGACAGGGGACGGTCGATGGGAGCAGTACTTC	TRBD1	TRBV25-1	TRBJ2-7	.
CASSPSTGGWTEAFF	TGTGCCAGCTCACCATCCACAGGGGGGTGGACTGAAGCTTTCTTT	TRBD1	TRBV18	TRBJ1-1	few